The rows below give T cell receptor beta chains drawn from one sample of a study of early T cells in non-severe SARS-CoV-2 infection. MiXCR, applied by TCRdb to the 5' RACE reads, yields one record per CDR3 protein. The sample has some 61,000 distinct CDR3 sequences, around 8.5% seen once. Sequences were obtained from whole blood. These receptors were obtained from an adult who was a healthcare worker with PCR-confirmed SARS-CoV-2 infection or an uninfected control (not recorded which). Both conserved end residues are part of each CDR3. The D gene is left open where the match is weak. Only part of the rows carry a size: once, few, many, or a class if the clone is expanded.

size	D	V	J	CDR3	DNA
many	NA	TRBV3-1	TRBJ1-2	CASSRTGTDLSFGYTF	TGTGCCAGCAGCCGAACCGGGACGGATCTATCGTTTGGCTACACCTTC
NA	TRBD1	TRBV20-1	TRBJ1-4	CSALTGEVEKLFF	TGCAGTGCCCTTACAGGGGAGGTTGAAAAACTGTTTTTT
NA	TRBD1	TRBV7-9	TRBJ2-7	CASSFGTVNYEQYF	TGTGCCAGCAGCTTTGGGACAGTTAACTACGAGCAGTACTTC
NA	NA	TRBV7-9	TRBJ1-2	CASSAGAHNYGYTF	TGTGCCAGCTCTGCGGGGGCTCATAACTATGGCTACACCTTC
NA	NA	TRBV6-5	TRBJ2-2	CASGLGTSNTGELFF	TGTGCCAGCGGACTTGGGACGTCGAACACCGGGGAGCTGTTTTTT
few	NA	TRBV7-2	TRBJ2-3	CASSPPGDTQYF	TGTGCCAGCAGCCCGCCCGGAGATACGCAGTATTTT
many	TRBD2	TRBV5-1	TRBJ2-1	CASSSGVAGEPQFF	TGCGCCAGCAGTTCAGGAGTAGCGGGGGAACCCCAGTTCTTC
many	NA	TRBV6-1	TRBJ2-2	CASRAQGRTNTGELFF	TGTGCCAGCAGGGCCCAGGGGAGAACGAACACCGGGGAGCTGTTTTTT
few	NA	TRBV11-3	TRBJ2-1	CASSRSERNEQFF	TGTGCCAGCAGCCGCTCGGAACGGAATGAGCAGTTCTTC
many	NA	TRBV4-2	TRBJ1-3	CASSPQTADFSGNTIYF	TGTGCCAGCAGCCCCCAGACAGCGGACTTCTCTGGAAACACCATATATTTT
NA	TRBD2	TRBV12-3/TRBV12-4	TRBJ2-1	CASSLELAALDEQFF	TGTGCCAGCAGTTTAGAACTAGCGGCTTTGGATGAGCAGTTCTTC
NA	NA	TRBV27	TRBJ1-3	CASSPVNREGENTIYF	TGTGCCAGCAGCCCCGTTAACAGGGAAGGGGAAAACACCATATATTTT
many	TRBD1	TRBV18	TRBJ2-7	CASSPLLSQGAREQYF	TGTGCCAGCTCACCGCTACTCTCACAGGGGGCTCGAGAGCAGTACTTC
NA	NA	TRBV13	TRBJ1-4	CASSSGPAGEKLFF	TGTGCCAGCAGTTCAGGACCGGCCGGGGAAAAACTGTTTTTT
many	NA	TRBV7-2	TRBJ1-2	CASSLGQSMRLGYTF	TGTGCCAGCAGCTTAGGTCAATCGATGCGTCTCGGCTACACCTTC
few	TRBD1	TRBV30	TRBJ2-1	CAVTSGGVYNEQFF	TGTGCCGTAACTTCAGGGGGCGTCTACAATGAGCAGTTCTTC